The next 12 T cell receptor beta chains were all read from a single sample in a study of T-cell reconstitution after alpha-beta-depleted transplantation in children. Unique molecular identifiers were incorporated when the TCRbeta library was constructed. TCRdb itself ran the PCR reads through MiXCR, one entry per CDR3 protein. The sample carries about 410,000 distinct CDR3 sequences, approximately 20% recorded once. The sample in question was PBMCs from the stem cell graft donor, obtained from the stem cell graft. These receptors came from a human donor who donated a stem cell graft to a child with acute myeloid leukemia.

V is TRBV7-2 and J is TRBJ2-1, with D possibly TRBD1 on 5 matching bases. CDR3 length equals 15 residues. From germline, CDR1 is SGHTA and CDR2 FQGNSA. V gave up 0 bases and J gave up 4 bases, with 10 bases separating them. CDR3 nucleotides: TGTGCCAGCAGCTTAGCGTACAGGTCTTACAATGAGCAGTTCTTC. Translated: CASSLAYRSYNEQFF. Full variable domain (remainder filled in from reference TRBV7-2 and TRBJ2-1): GAGVSQSPSNKVTEKGKDVELRCDPISGHTALYWYRQSLGQGLEFLIYFQGNSAPDKSGLPSDRFSAERTGGSVSTLTIQRTQQEDSAVYLCASSLAYRSYNEQFFGPGTRLTVL.

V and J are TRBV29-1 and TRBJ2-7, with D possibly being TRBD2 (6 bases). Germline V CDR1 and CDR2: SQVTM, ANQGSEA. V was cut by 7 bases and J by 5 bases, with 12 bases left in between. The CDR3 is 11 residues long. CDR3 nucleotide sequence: TGCAGCGCGTGGAGGGCGAACGAGCAGTACTTC. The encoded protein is CSAWRANEQYF.

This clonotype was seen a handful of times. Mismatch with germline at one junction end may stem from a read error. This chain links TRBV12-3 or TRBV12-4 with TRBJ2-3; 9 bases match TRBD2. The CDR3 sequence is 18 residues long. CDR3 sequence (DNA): TGTGCCAGCAGTCTAGCGGGACCTTACGGAATTAGCACAGATACGCAGTATTTT. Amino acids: CASSLAGPYGISTDTQYF.

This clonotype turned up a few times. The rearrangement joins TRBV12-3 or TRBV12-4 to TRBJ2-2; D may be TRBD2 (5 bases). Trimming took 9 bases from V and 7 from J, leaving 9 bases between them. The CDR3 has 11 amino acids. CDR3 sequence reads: CASLGGGELFF. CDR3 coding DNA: TGTGCCAGTCTAGGAGGCGGGGAGCTGTTTTTT.

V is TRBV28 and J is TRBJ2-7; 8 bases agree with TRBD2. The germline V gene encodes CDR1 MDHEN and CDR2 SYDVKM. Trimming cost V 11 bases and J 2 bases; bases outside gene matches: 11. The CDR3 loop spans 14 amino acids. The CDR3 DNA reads TGTGCCTCAAAGTCGGGGGGGAGTGCCTACGAGCAGTACTTC. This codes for CASKSGGSAYEQYF.

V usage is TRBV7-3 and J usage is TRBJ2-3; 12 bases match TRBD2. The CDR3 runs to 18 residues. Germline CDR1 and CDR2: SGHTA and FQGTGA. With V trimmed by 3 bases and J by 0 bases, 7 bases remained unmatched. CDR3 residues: CASSFSPSGRASTDTQYF. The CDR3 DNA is TGTGCCAGCAGCTTCTCGCCTAGCGGGAGGGCTAGCACAGATACGCAGTATTTT. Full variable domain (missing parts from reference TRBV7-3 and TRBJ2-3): GAGVSQTPSNKVTEKGKYVELRCDPISGHTALYWYRQSLGQGPEFLIYFQGTGAADDSGLPNDRFFAVRPEGSVSTLKIQRTERGDSAVYLCASSFSPSGRASTDTQYFGPGTRLTVL.

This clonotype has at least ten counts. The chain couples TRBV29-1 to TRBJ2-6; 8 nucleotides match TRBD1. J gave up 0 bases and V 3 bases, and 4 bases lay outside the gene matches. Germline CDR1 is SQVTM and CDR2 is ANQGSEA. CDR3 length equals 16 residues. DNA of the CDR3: TGCAGCGTTGAGGACAGGGCACCCTCTGGGGCCAACGTCCTGACTTTC. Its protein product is CSVEDRAPSGANVLTF.

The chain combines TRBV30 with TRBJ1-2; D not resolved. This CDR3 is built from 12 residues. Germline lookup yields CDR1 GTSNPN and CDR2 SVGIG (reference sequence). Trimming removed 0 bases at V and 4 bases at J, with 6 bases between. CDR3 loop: CAWSVTGYGYTF. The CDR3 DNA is TGTGCCTGGAGTGTCACGGGCTATGGCTACACCTTC.

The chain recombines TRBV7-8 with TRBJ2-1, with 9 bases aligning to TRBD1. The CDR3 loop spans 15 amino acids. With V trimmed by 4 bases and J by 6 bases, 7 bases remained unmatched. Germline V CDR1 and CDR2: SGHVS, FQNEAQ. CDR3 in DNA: TGTGCCAGCAGCTCCGCGGGACAGGGCGGCAATGAGCAGTTCTTC. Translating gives CASSSAGQGGNEQFF.

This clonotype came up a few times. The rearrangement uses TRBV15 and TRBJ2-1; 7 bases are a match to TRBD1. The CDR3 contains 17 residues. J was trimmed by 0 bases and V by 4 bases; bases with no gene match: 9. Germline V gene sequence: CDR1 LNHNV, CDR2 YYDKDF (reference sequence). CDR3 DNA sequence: TGTGCCACCAGCAAAAGACAGGGTATCAGCTCCTACAATGAGCAGTTCTTC. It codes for CATSKRQGISSYNEQFF.

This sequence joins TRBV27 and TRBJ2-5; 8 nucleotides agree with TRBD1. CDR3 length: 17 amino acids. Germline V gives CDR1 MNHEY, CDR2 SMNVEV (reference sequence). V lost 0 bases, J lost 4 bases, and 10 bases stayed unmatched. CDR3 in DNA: TGTGCCAGCAGTTTATCTAATAGTGTCACAGGGGGAGAGACCCAGTACTTC. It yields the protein CASSLSNSVTGGETQYF.

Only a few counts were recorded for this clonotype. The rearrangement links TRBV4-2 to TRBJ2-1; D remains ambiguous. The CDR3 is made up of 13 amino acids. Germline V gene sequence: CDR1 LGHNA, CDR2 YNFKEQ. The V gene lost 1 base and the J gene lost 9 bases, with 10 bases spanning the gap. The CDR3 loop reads CASSQGAVREQFF. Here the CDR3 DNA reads TGTGCCAGCAGCCAAGGTGCGGTTCGTGAGCAGTTCTTC.